The TCR beta chain under discussion was sequenced for a study of T-cell memory formation after mild COVID-19. CDR1 is SGHRS and CDR2 is YFSETQ in the germline V gene. CDR3 length: 14 amino acids. V was trimmed by 5 bases and J by 6 bases, leaving 12 bases between them. MiXCR was run by TCRdb on the 5' RACE reads, yielding one entry per CDR3 protein. The sample records about half a million distinct CDR3 sequences, around a sixth being singletons. The genes are TRBV5-1 and TRBJ1-6; possible D gene TRBD1, 6 bases. Sequenced input: PBMCs or a T cell subset sorted from them (not recorded which). The receptor comes from an adult woman who had mild COVID-19 (a few samples of this study predate the infection). Cell type and time point are not known. CDR3 DNA sequence: TGCGCCAGCAGTCCACAGGGTTTTAATTCACCCCTCCACTTT. Amino acid sequence: CASSPQGFNSPLHF.